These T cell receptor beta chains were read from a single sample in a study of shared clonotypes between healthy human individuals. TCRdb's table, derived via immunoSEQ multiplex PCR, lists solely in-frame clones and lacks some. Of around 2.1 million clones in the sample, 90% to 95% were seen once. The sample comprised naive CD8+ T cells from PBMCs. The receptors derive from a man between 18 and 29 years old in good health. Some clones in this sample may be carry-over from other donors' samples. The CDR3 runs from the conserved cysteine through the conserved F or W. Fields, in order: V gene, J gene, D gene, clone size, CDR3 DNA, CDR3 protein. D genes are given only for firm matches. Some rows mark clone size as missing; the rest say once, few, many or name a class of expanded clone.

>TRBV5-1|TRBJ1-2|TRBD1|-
TGCGCCAGCAGCTCCGGGACAGGCCCCGACCGGATCTATGGCTACACCTTC
CASSSGTGPDRIYGYTF
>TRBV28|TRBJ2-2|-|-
TGTGCCAGCAGTTTCAGGGCGAACACCGGGGAGCTGTTTTTT
CASSFRANTGELFF
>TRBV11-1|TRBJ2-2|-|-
TGTGCCAGCAGCTGGGCCCCTTCAAAGGGCACCGGGGAGCTGTTTTTT
CASSWAPSKGTGELFF
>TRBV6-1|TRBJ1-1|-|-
TGTGCCAGCAGTGAAGCTGAGGGGATGAACACTGAAGCTTTCTTT
CASSEAEGMNTEAFF
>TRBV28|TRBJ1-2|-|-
TGTGCCAGCAGTTTACGGCAGGAGAACTATGGCTACACCTTC
CASSLRQENYGYTF
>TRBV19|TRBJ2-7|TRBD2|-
TGTGCCAGTAGTATAGAAGGACTAGCGGAGACCTACGAGCAGTACTTC
CASSIEGLAETYEQYF
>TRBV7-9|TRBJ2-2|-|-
TGTGCCAGCAGCTCCGGGGCCGGGGAGCTGTTTTTT
CASSSGAGELFF
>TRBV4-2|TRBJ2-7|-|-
TGTGCCAGCAGCCCACGACACCCAAACGGGACGCATGCCTACGAGCAGTACTTC
CASSPRHPNGTHAYEQYF
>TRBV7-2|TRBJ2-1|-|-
TGTGCCAGCAGCTTAGGGCCCCAGAATCTCTTGGGTGAGCAGTTCTTC
CASSLGPQNLLGEQFF
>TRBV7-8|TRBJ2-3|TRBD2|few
TGTGCCAGCCCCGGGGGGAAGGAGTTGCTCGATACGCAGTATTTT
CASPGGKELLDTQYF
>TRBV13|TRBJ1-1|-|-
TGTGCCAGCAGCTTATACAAGACTGAAGCTTTCTTT
CASSLYKTEAFF
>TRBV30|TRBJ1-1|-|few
TGTGCCTGGAGTACTTGGCGTACTGAAGCTTTCTTT
CAWSTWRTEAFF
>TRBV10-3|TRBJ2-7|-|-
TGTGCCGTCCAAACTAGTCCCCGCTCCTACGAGCAGTACTTC
CAVQTSPRSYEQYF
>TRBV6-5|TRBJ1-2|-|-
TGTGCCAGCAGGGAGGTGGGGGCGGTTTATGGCTACACCTTC
CASREVGAVYGYTF
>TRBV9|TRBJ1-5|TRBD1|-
TGTGCCAGCAGCGAGACAGGGGGCGCAGGTCAGCCCCAGCATTTT
CASSETGGAGQPQHF
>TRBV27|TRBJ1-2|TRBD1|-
TGTGCCAGCAGTCCGAGGACAGGGGGCCTAGGCTACACCTTC
CASSPRTGGLGYTF
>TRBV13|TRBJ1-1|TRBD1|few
TGTGCCAGCAGCCCCGGGACAGGGGGAGCCACTGAAGCTTTCTTT
CASSPGTGGATEAFF
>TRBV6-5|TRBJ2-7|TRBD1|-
TGTGCCAGCAGTCCGCGGACAGGTTACTACGAGCAGTACTTC
CASSPRTGYYEQYF
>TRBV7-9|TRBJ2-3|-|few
TGTGCCAGCAGCTTAGGAATCAGCACAGATACGCAGTATTTT
CASSLGISTDTQYF
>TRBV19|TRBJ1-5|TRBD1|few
TGTGCCAGTAGGAAGGACAGGGATAATCAGCCCCAGCATTTT
CASRKDRDNQPQHF
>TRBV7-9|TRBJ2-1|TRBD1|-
TGTGCCAGCAGCTCGGACAGGGAAGAGAGCTCCTACAATGAGCAGTTCTTC
CASSSDREESSYNEQFF
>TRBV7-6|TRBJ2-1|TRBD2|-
TGTGCCAGCAGCCCGCGGACTAGCGGGAGCTACAATGAGCAGTTCTTC
CASSPRTSGSYNEQFF
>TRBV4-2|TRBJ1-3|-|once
TGTGCCAGCAGCGACCCCTCATGGGAGAACACCATATATTTT
CASSDPSWENTIYF
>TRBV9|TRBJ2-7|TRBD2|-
TGTGCCAGCAGCGTAGTATCAGCGGGAGACGAGCAGTACTTC
CASSVVSAGDEQYF
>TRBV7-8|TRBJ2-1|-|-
TGTGCCAGCAGCTTAGCTGGCAGCAGTGAGCAGTTCTTC
CASSLAGSSEQFF
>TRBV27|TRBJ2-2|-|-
TGTGCCAGCAGTCCGCCTAGTGGGTACGCGGCCGGGGAGCTGTTTTTT
CASSPPSGYAAGELFF
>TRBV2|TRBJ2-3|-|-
TGTGCCAGCAGTATGGCACGGACAGATACGCAGTATTTT
CASSMARTDTQYF
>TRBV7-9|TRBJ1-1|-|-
TGTGCCAGCAGCGGGGACCTTGGGATGAACACTGAAGCTTTCTTT
CASSGDLGMNTEAFF
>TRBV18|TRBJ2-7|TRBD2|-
TGTGCCAGCTCACTAACGAGCCAACTGCTAGCGGGGAGCTCCTACGAGCAGTACTTC
CASSLTSQLLAGSSYEQYF
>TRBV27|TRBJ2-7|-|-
TGTGCCAGCAGCATGACAGTTGTTAACCTCTACGAGCAGTACTTC
CASSMTVVNLYEQYF
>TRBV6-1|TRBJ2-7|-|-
TGTGCCAGCAGTGACTTCTCCTACGAGCAGTACTTC
CASSDFSYEQYF
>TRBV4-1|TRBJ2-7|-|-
TGCGCCAGCAGCCAAGATAGAATGGGGACGGGAGCCTACGAGCAGTACTTC
CASSQDRMGTGAYEQYF
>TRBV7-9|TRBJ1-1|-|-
TGTGCCAGCAGCTTTGGAACCCTGGTTGCCGACACTGAAGCTTTCTTT
CASSFGTLVADTEAFF
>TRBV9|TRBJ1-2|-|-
TGTGCCAGCAGCGGCTTGCATATTAACTATGGCTACATCTTC
CASSGLHINYGYIF
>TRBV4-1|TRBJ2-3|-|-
TGCGCCAGCAGCCAAGATTTGGGTCGGACGGCCTTTACAGATACGCAGTATTTT
CASSQDLGRTAFTDTQYF
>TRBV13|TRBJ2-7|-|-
TGTGCCAGCAGCTCAGAGGGGGGCCGGTACTCCTACGAGCAGTACTTC
CASSSEGGRYSYEQYF
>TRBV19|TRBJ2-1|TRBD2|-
TGTGCCAGTAGTATCTCCGGGACTAGCGGATACAATGAGCAGTTCTTC
CASSISGTSGYNEQFF
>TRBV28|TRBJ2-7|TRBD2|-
TGTGCCAGCAGTCTCCCTTATCTAGCGGATTCCTACGAGCAGTACTTC
CASSLPYLADSYEQYF
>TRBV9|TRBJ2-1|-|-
TGTGCCAGCAGCGGTAGCGGACTTAGCTCCTACAATGAGCAGTTCTTC
CASSGSGLSSYNEQFF
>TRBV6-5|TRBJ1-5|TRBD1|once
TGTGCCAGCAGCTTCACAGGGGGAGAGGGTCAGCCCCAGCATTTT
CASSFTGGEGQPQHF
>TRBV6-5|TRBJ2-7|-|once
TGTGCCAGCAGTTACTCGGCTTCTCTCCTCTACGAGCAGTACTTC
CASSYSASLLYEQYF
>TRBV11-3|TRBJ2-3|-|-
TGTGCCAGCAGCTCGGGGGGCTCGGTGAGGACAGATACGCAGTATTTT
CASSSGGSVRTDTQYF
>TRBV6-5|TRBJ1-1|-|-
TGTGCCAGCAGTTATGCCCCTCTTATAAACACTGAAGCTTTCTTT
CASSYAPLINTEAFF
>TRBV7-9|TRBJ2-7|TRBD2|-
TGTGCCAGCAGCTTACCCCTACTGGCGGGGGGCTACGAGCAGTACTTC
CASSLPLLAGGYEQYF
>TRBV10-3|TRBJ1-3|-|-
TGTGCCACACAGGGTGCTGACTCTGGAAACACCATATATTTT
CATQGADSGNTIYF
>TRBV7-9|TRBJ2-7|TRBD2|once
TGTGCCAGCAGCCCAAGCCTAGCGGGAGCGGACGAGCAGTACTTC
CASSPSLAGADEQYF
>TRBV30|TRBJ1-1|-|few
TGTGCCTGGAGTGTACAGGTTGGCACTGAAGCTTTCTTT
CAWSVQVGTEAFF
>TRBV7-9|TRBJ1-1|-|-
TGTGCCAGCAGTCCTTTCTCGAGCACTGAAGCTTTCTTT
CASSPFSSTEAFF
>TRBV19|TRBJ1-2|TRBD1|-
TGTGCCAGTAGTATCGACCTCGGGACAGGGGCGGACTATGGCTACACCTTC
CASSIDLGTGADYGYTF
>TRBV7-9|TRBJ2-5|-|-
TGTGCCAGCAGCCACCGGGACGGACCATGGACCCAGTACTTC
CASSHRDGPWTQYF
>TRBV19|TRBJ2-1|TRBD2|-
TGTGCCAGACGATGGACTAGCGGGGAGGAAGACAATGAGCAGTTCTTC
CARRWTSGEEDNEQFF
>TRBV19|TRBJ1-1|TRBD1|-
TGTGCCAGTAGGGGGGGACAGATCAAGAACACTGAAGCTTTCTTT
CASRGGQIKNTEAFF
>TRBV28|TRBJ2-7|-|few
TGTGCCAGCAGTTTAAGGTGGGAGCAGTACTTC
CASSLRWEQYF
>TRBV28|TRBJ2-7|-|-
TGTGCCAGCTGCCATGGACTCACAGTTGGCGAGCAGTACTTC
CASCHGLTVGEQYF
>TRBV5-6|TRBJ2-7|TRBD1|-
TGTGCCAGCAAACCGGGCGACAGGGGCTACGAGCAGTACTTC
CASKPGDRGYEQYF